This record looks at one T cell receptor (beta chain) sequence and its context. Its matching antigen is unknown. This sample stems from a study of T cell responses to AZD1222 COVID-19 vaccine. Study-level results: An increase in Spike-specific TCR breadth and depth was observed after two AZD1222 doses.

Data came from immunoSEQ multiplex PCR; TCRdb stores just in-frame clones and leaves some out. The profile shows 110,000 to 150,000 clones, over 90% of them singletons. The CDR3 contains 14 residues. The V end lost 0 bases, the J end lost 4 bases, and 12 bases lay between the germline ends. Germline CDR1 reads SQVTM; CDR2 reads ANQGSEA. The clonotype was recovered from an adult in good health. The chain couples TRBV29-1 to TRBJ1-2, with unresolved D. This specimen consisted of peripheral blood, obtained on day 0 of AZD1222 vaccination. The CDR3 protein is CSVEDLREAYGYTF. DNA for the CDR3: TGCAGCGTTGAAGATCTTCGGGAGGCCTATGGCTACACCTTC.